A selection of T cell receptor beta chains follows, all from one sample in a study of tumor and adjacent non-tumor tissue in lung cancer. TCRdb used MiXCR to reprocess the multiplex PCR reads, holding one entry per CDR3 protein. This repertoire shows about 90,000 distinct CDR3 sequences, under 80% found once; its top ten account for about a fifth. Material: distant non-tumor lung tissue. These receptors came from a woman aged 50 to 60 with non-small cell lung cancer. The CDR3 runs from the conserved cysteine through the conserved F or W. Each record gives: V gene, clone size, J gene, D gene, CDR3 protein, CDR3 DNA. A D gene is named only where the DNA matches it firmly. Size is stated for part of the rows, as once, few or many counts, or as a class when the clone is expanded.

TRBV28,NA,TRBJ2-1,NA,CASSFPYDEQFF,TGTGCCAGCAGTTTCCCCTACGATGAGCAGTTCTTC
TRBV6-5,NA,TRBJ2-7,NA,CGSSKPGIPPYEQYF,TGTGGCAGCAGTAAGCCCGGGATACCACCCTACGAGCAGTACTTC
TRBV5-4,NA,TRBJ2-7,TRBD2,CASSRRGGKGINEEYF,TGTGCCAGCAGCCGCCGGGGGGGAAAGGGGATCAACGAGGAGTACTTC
TRBV10-1,once,TRBJ2-5,NA,CTRPNMREAQYF,TGCACCAGACCCAACATGAGAGAGGCCCAGTACTTC
TRBV11-1,NA,TRBJ2-1,NA,CASGAADYNEQFF,TGTGCCAGCGGCGCCGCTGATTACAATGAGCAGTTCTTC
TRBV11-2,NA,TRBJ2-7,TRBD1,CTSDTGTGRTYEQYF,TGTACCAGCGACACCGGGACAGGGCGCACCTACGAGCAGTACTTC
TRBV11-2,NA,TRBJ1-1,NA,CVISLLMLGTEASF,TGTGTCATCAGCTTGCTAATGCTGGGAACTGAAGCTTCCTTT
TRBV5-1,NA,TRBJ2-1,TRBD2,CPSSLGLAEGPYTEQFF,TGCCCCAGCAGCCTTGGACTAGCGGAAGGGCCCTACACTGAGCAGTTCTTC
TRBV19,NA,TRBJ1-1,NA,CAVISAGKNTETFF,TGTGCCGTAATCTCCGCGGGGAAGAACACTGAAACTTTCTTT
TRBV12-3/TRBV12-4,many,TRBJ2-5,NA,CANRRKETQYF,TGTGCCAACAGAAGGAAAGAGACCCAGTACTTC
TRBV7-9,NA,TRBJ1-2,NA,CVSSQDRDGYTF,TGTGTCAGCAGCCAAGACCGGGATGGCTACACCTTC